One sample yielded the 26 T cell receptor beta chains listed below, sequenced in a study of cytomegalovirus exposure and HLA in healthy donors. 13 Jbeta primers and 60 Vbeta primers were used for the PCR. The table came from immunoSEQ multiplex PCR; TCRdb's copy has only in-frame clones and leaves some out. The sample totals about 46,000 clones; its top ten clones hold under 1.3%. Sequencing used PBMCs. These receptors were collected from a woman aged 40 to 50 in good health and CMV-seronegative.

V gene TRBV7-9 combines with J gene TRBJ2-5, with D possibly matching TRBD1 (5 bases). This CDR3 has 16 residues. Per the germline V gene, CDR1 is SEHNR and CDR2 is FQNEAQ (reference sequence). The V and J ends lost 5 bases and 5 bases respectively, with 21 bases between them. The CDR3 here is CASSPPGALDGETQYF. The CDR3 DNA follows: TGTGCCAGCAGCCCGCCTGGGGCTCTCGATGGGGAGACCCAGTACTTC.

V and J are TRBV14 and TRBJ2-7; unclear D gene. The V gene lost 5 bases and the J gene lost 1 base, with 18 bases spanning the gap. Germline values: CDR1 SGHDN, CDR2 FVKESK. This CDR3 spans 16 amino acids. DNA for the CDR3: TGTGCCAGCAGCGCTCTTGACACGAACCCTTCCTACGAGCAGTACTTC. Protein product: CASSALDTNPSYEQYF.

The CDR3, as DNA: TGCGCCAGCAGCCAGGCGGTAGACTTGGACTATGGCTACACCTTC. It codes for CASSQAVDLDYGYTF. The chain combines TRBV4-3 with TRBJ1-2; no clear D gene. V was clipped by 3 bases and J by 3 bases, with 14 bases between them. Germline lookup yields CDR1 LGHNA and CDR2 YSLEER. The CDR3 loop spans 15 amino acids.

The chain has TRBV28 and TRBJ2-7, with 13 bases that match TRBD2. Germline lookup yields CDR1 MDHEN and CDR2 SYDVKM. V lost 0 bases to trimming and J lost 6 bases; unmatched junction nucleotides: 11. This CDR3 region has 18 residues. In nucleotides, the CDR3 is TGTGCCAGCAGTTTATGGTTCAGGACTAGCGGGAGTTCCCTCGAGCAGTACTTC. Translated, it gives CASSLWFRTSGSSLEQYF.

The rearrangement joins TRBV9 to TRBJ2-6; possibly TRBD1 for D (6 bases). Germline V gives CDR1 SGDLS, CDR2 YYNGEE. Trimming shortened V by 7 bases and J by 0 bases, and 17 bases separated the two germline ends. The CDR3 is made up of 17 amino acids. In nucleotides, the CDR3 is TGTGCCAGCTCCGATGTGGGGGCATTCTCTGGGGCCAACGTCCTGACTTTC. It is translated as CASSDVGAFSGANVLTF.

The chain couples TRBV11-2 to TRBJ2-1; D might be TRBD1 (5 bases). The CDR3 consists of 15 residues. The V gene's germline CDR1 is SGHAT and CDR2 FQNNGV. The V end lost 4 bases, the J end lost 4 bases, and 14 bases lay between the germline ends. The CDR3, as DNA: TGTGCCAGCAGCTCCCGAATCGCAGGGTACAATGAGCAGTTCTTC. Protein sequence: CASSSRIAGYNEQFF.

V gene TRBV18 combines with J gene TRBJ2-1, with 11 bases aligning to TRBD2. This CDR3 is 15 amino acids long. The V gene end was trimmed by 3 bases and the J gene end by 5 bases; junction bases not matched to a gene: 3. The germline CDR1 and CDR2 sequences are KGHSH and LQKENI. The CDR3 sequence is CASSPGTSGHNEQFF. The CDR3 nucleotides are TGTGCCAGCTCACCCGGGACTAGCGGTCACAATGAGCAGTTCTTC.

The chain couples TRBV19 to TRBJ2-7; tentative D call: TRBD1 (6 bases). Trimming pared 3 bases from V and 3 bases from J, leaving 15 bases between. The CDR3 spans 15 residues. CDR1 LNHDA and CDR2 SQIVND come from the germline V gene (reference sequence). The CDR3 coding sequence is TGTGCCAGTAGTATGTATCGACAGGTCGACTACGAGCAGTACTTC. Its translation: CASSMYRQVDYEQYF.

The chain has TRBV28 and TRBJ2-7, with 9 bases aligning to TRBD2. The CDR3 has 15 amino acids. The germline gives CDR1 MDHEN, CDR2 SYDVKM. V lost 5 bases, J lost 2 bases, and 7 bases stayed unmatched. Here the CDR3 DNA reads TGTGCCAGCAGTCCGACTAGCGGAGGGGCCTACGAGCAGTACTTC. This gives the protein CASSPTSGGAYEQYF.

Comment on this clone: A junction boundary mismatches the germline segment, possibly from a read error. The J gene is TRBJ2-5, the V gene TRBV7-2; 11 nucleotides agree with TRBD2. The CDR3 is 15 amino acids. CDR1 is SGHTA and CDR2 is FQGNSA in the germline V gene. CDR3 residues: CASSVAGGLQETQYF. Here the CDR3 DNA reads TGTGCCAGCAGCGTAGCGGGAGGGCTCCAAGAGACCCAGTACTTC. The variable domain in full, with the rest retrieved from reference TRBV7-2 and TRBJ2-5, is GAGVSQSPSNKVTEKGKDVELRCDPISGHTALYWYRQSLGQGLEFLIYFQGNSAPDKSGLPSDRFSAERTGGSVSTLTIQRTQQEDSAVYLCASSVAGGLQETQYFGPGTRLLVL.

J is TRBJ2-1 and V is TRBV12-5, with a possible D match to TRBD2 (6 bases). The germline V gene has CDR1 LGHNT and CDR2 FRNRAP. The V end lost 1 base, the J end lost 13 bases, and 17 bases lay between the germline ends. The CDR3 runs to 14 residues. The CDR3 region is CASGLERTTKDQFF. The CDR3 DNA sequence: TGTGCTAGTGGTTTGGAGAGGACTACCAAGGACCAGTTCTTC.

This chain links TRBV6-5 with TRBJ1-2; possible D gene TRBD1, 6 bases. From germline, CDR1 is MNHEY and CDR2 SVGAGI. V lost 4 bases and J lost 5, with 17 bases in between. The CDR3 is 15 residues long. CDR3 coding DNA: TGTGCCAGCAGTTTTACAGGGAAAAGAGAATATGGCTACACCTTC. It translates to CASSFTGKREYGYTF.

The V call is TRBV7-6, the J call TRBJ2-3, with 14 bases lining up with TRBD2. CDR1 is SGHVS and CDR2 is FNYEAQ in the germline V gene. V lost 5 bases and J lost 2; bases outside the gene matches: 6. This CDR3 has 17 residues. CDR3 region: CASSPGTSGSYTDTQYF. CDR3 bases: TGTGCCAGCAGCCCCGGGACTAGCGGGAGCTACACAGATACGCAGTATTTT.

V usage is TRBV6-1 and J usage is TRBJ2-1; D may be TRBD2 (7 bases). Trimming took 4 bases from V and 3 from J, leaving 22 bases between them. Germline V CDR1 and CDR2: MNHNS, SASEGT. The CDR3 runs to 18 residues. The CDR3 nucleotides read TGTGCCAGCAGTGGGGGGGGCAGGGATAGGAACTACTACAATGAGCAGTTCTTC. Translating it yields CASSGGGRDRNYYNEQFF.

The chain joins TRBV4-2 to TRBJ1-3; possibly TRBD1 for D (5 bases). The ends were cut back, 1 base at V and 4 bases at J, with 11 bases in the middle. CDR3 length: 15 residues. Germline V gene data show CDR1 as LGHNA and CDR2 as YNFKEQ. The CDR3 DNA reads TGTGCCAGCAGCCAAGGCCAGGGTTCAGGAAACACCATATATTTT. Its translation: CASSQGQGSGNTIYF.

The CDR3 DNA reads as TGCGCCAGCAGCTTAGAGGGAACCACAGATACGCAGTATTTT. Translated: CASSLEGTTDTQYF. This sequence joins TRBV5-1 and TRBJ2-3; perhaps TRBD2 as D (5 bases). V lost 2 bases to trimming and J lost 2 bases, with 9 bases between them. In germline, CDR1 is SGHRS, CDR2 YFSETQ. The CDR3 length is 14 residues. The full variable domain, completed using reference TRBV5-1 and TRBJ2-3, is KAGVTQTPRYLIKTRGQQVTLSCSPISGHRSVSWYQQTPGQGLQFLFEYFSETQRNKGNFPGRFSGRQFSNSRSEMNVSTLELGDSALYLCASSLEGTTDTQYFGPGTRLTVL.

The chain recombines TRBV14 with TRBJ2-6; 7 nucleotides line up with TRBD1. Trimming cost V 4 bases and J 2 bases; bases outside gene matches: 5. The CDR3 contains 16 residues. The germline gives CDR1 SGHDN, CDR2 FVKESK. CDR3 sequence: CASSRQGKAGANVLTF. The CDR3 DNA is TGTGCCAGCAGCCGACAGGGCAAAGCTGGGGCCAACGTCCTGACTTTC.

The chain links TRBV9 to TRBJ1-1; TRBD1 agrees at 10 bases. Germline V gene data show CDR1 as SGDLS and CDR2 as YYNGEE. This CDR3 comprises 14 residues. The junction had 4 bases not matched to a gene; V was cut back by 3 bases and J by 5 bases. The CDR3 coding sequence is TGTGCCAGCAGCGGGACAGGGGGTAGGACTGAAGCTTTCTTT. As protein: CASSGTGGRTEAFF. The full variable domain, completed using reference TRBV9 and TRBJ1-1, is DSGVTQTPKHLITATGQRVTLRCSPRSGDLSVYWYQQSLDQGLQFLIQYYNGEERAKGNILERFSAQQFPDLHSELNLSSLELGDSALYFCASSGTGGRTEAFFGQGTRLTVV.

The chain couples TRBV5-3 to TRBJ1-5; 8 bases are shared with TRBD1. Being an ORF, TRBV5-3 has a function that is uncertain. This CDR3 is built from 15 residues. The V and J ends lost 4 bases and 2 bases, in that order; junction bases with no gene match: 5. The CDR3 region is CARSPDRAGNQPQHF. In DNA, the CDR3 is TGTGCCAGAAGCCCGGACAGGGCAGGCAATCAGCCCCAGCATTTT.

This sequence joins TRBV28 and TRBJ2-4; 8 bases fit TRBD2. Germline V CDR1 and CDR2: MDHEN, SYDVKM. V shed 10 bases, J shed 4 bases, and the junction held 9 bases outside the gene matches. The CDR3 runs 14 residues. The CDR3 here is CAITGGAPKNIQYF. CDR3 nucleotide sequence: TGTGCCATCACCGGGGGGGCTCCTAAAAACATTCAGTACTTC.

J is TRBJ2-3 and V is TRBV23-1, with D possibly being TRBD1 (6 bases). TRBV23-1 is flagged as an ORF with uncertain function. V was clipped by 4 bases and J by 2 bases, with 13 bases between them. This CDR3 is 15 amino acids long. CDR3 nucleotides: TGCGCCAGCAGTCCACAGGGTCGGAACACAGATACGCAGTATTTT. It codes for CASSPQGRNTDTQYF.

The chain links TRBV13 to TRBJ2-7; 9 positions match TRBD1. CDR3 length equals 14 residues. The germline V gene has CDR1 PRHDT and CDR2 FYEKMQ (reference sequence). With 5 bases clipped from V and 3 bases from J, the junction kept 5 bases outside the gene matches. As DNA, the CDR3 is TGTGCCAGCAGCCCACCGGGACAGGGCTACGAGCAGTACTTC. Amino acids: CASSPPGQGYEQYF.

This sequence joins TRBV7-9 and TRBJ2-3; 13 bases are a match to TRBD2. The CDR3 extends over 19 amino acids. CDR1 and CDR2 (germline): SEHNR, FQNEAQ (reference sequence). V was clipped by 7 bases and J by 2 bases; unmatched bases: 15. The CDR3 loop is CASTQRGTSGKKHTDTQYF. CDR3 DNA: TGTGCCAGCACCCAACGGGGGACTAGCGGGAAAAAGCACACAGATACGCAGTATTTT.

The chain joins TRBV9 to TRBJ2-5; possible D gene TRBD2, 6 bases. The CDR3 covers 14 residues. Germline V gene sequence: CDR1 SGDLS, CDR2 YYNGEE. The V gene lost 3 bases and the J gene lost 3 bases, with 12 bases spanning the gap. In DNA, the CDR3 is TGTGCCAGCAGCGCCCGACTAGGCGAAGAGACCCAGTACTTC. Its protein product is CASSARLGEETQYF.

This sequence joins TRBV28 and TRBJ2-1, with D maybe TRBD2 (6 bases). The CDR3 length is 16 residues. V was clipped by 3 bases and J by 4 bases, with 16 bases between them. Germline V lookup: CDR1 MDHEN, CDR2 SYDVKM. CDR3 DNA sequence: TGTGCCAGCAGTTTTGGGGGGAAACTGGGATACAATGAGCAGTTCTTC. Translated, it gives CASSFGGKLGYNEQFF.

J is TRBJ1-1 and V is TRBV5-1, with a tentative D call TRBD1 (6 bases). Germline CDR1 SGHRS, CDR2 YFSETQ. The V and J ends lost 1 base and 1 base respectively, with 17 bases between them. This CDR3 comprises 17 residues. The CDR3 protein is CASSLLGAAEGNTEAFF. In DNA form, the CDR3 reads TGCGCCAGCAGCTTGTTGGGGGCAGCAGAGGGGAACACTGAAGCTTTCTTT.